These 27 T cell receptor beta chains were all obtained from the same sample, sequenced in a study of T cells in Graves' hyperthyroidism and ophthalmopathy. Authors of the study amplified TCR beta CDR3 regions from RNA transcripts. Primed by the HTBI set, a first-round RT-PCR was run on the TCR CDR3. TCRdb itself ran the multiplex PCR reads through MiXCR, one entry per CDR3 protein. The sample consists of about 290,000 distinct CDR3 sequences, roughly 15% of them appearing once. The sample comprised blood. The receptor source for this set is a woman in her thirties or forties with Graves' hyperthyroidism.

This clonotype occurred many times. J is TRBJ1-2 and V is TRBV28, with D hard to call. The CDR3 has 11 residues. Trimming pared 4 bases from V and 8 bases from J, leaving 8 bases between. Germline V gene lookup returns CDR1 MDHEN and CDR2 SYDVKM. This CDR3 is CASSSNLGYTF. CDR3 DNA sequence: TGTGCCAGCAGTTCCAATCTGGGCTACACCTTC.

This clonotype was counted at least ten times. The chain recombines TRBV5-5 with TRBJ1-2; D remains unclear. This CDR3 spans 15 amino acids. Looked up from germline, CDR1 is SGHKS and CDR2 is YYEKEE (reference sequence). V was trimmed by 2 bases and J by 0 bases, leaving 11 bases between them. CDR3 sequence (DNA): TGTGCCAGCAGCTTATTGCCGTTGGCTAACTATGGCTACACCTTC. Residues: CASSLLPLANYGYTF.

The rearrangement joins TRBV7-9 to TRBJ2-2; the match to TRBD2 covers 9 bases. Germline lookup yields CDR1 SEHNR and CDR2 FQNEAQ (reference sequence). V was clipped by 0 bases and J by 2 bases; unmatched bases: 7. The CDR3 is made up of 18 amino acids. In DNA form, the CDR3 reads TGTGCCAGCAGCTTAGCTATAATTAGCGGGAGAAACACCGGGGAGCTGTTTTTT. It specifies CASSLAIISGRNTGELFF.

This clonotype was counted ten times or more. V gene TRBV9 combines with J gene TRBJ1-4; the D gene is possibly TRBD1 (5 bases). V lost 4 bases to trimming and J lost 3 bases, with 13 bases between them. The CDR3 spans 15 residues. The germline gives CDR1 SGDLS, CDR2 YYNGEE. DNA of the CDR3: TGTGCCAGCAGCCCGCGACAGTCCTCTAATGAAAAACTGTTTTTT. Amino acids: CASSPRQSSNEKLFF. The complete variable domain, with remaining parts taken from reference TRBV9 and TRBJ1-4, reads DSGVTQTPKHLITATGQRVTLRCSPRSGDLSVYWYQQSLDQGLQFLIQYYNGEERAKGNILERFSAQQFPDLHSELNLSSLELGDSALYFCASSPRQSSNEKLFFGSGTQLSVL.

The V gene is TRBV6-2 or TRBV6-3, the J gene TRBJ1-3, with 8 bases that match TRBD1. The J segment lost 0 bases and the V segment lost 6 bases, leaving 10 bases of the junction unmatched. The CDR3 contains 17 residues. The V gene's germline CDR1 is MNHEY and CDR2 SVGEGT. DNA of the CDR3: TGTGCCAGCAGCTCCCGGCAGGGGGCCAACTCTGGAAACACCATATATTTT. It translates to CASSSRQGANSGNTIYF.

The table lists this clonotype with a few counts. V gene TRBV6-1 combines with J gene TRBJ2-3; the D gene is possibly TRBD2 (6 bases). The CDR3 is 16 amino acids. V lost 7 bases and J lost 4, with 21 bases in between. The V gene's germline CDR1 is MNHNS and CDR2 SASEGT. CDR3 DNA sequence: TGTGCCAGCAATACCGGGAGTATTTTATCACCAGATACGCAGTATTTT. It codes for CASNTGSILSPDTQYF.

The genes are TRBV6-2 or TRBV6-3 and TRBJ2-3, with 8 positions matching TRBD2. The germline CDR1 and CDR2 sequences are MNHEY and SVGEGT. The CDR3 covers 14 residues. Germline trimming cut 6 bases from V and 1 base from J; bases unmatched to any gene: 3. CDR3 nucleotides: TGTGCCAGCAGGGGACTAGACGGCACAGATACGCAGTATTTT. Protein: CASRGLDGTDTQYF.

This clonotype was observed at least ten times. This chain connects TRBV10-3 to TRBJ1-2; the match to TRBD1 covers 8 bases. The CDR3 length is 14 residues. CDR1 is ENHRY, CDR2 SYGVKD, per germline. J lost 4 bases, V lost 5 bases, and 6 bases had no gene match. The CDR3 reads CAISRDRRGYGYTF. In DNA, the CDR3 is TGTGCCATCAGTAGGGACAGGCGAGGCTATGGCTACACCTTC.

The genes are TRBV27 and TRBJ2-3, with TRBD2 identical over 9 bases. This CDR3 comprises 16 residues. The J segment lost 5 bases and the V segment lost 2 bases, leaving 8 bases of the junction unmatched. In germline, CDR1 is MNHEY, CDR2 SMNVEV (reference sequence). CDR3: CASSLRGVAGVDTQYF. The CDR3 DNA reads TGTGCCAGCAGTTTACGAGGTGTAGCGGGAGTAGATACGCAGTATTTT.

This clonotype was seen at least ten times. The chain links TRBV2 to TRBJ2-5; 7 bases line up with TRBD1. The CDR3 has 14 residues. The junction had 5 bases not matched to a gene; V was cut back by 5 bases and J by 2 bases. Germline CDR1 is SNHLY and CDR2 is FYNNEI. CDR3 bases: TGTGCCAGCAGTTTCCAGGGGGTACAAGAGACCCAGTACTTC. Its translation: CASSFQGVQETQYF.

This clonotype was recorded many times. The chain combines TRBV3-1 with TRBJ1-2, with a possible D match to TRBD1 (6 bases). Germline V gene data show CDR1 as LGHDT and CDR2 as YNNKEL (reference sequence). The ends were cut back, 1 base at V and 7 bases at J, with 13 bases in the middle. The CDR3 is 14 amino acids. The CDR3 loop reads CASSQVNRAGGYTF. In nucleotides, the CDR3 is TGTGCCAGCAGCCAAGTTAACAGGGCGGGTGGCTACACCTTC.

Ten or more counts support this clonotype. The CDR3 protein is CASSRASGTGTDTQYF. CDR3 coding DNA: TGTGCCAGCAGCCGGGCTAGTGGGACCGGCACAGATACGCAGTATTTT. This chain joins TRBV7-9 and TRBJ2-3; TRBD1 or TRBD2 may be the D gene (5 bases each). Trimming shortened V by 5 bases and J by 1 base, and 16 bases separated the two germline ends. Germline values: CDR1 SEHNR, CDR2 FQNEAQ (reference sequence). The CDR3 has 16 residues.

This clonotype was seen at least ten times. CDR3 sequence reads: CASSELGSNYGYTF. The CDR3 region has the DNA TGTGCCAGCAGTGAACTCGGCAGCAACTATGGCTACACCTTC. This rearrangement joins TRBV6-1 to TRBJ1-2; D call uncertain. V lost 2 bases, J lost 2 bases, and 9 bases lay in between. Looked up from germline, CDR1 is MNHNS and CDR2 is SASEGT. CDR3 size: 14 residues.

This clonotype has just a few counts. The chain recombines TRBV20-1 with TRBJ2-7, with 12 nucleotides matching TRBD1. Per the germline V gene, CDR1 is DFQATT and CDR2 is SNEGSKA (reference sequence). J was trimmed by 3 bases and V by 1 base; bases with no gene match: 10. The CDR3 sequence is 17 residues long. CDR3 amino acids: CSARGGGQGAKVYEQYF. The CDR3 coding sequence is TGCAGTGCTAGAGGGGGGGGACAGGGGGCGAAGGTCTACGAGCAGTACTTC.

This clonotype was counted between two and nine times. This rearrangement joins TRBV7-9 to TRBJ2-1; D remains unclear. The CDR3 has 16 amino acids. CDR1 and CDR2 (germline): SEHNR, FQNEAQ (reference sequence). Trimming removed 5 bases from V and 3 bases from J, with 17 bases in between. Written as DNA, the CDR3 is TGTGCCAGCAGCCCCGGACCCGAAAGATACTACAATGAGCAGTTCTTC. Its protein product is CASSPGPERYYNEQFF.

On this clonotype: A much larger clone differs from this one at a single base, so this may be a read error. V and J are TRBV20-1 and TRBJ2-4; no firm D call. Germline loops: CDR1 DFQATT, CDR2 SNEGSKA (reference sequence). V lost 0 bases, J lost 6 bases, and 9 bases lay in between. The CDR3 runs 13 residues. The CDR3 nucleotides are TGCAGTGCTAGAGAGGTACCCGGAAACATTCAGTACTTC. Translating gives CSAREVPGNIQYF.

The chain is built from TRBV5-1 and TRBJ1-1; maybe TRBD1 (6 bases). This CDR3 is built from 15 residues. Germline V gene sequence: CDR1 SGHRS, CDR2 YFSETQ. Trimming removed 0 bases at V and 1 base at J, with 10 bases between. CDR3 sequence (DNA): TGCGCCAGCAGCTTGGCCGGACAGAAGAACACTGAAGCTTTCTTT. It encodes CASSLAGQKNTEAFF.

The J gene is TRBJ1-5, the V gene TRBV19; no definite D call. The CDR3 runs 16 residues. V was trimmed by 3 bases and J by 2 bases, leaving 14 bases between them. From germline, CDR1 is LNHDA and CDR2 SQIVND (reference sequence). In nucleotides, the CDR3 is TGTGCCAGTAGTATTCTCGTGGGCGGGGGCAATCAGCCCCAGCATTTT. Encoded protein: CASSILVGGGNQPQHF.

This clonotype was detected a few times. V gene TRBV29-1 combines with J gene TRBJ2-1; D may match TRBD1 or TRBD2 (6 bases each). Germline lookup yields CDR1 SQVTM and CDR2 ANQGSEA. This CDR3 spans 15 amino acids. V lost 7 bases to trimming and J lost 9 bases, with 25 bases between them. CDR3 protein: CSAPGGGTLESEQFF. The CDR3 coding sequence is TGCAGCGCCCCCGGGGGCGGCACCTTGGAGTCTGAGCAGTTCTTC.

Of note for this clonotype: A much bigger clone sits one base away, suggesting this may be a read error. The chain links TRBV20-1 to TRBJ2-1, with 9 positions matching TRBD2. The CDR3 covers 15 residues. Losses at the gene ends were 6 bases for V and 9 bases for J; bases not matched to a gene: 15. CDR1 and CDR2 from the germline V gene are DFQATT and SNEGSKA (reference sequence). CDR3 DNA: TGCAGTGCGGCAACCGGGGCTAGCGGGACTGGTGAGCAGTTCTTC. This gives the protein CSAATGASGTGEQFF.

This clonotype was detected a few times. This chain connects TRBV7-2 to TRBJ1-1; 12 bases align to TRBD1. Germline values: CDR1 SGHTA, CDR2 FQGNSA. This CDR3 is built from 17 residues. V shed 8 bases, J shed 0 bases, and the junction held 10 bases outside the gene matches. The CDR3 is CASSPVGTGGMNTEAFF. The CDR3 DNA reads TGTGCCAGCTCACCGGTCGGGACAGGGGGCATGAACACTGAAGCTTTCTTT.

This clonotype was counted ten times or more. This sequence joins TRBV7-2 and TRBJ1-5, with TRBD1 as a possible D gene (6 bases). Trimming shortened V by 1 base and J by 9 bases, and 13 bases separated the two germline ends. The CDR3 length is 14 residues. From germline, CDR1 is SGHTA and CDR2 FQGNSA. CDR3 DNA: TGTGCCAGCAGCTTAGTGCCAGGGGAATCGCCCCAGCATTTT. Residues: CASSLVPGESPQHF.

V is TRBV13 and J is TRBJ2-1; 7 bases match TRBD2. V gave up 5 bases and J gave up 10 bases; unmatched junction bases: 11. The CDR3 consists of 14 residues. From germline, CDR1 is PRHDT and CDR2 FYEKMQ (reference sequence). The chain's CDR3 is CASSPWEGLREQFF. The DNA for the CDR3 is TGTGCCAGCAGCCCCTGGGAGGGCCTTCGAGAGCAGTTCTTC.

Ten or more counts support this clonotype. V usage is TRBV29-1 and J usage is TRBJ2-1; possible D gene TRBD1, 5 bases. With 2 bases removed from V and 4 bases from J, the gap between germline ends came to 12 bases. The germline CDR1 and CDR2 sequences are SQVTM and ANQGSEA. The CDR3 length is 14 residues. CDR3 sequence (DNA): TGCAGCGTTGAAAGGGGAAACAGATACAATGAGCAGTTCTTC. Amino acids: CSVERGNRYNEQFF.

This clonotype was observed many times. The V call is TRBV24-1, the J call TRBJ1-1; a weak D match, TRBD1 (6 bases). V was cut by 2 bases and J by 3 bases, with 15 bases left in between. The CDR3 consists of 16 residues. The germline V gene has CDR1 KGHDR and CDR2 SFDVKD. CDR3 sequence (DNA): TGTGCCACCAGTGATTCACAGGGAGGGGAGCACACTGAAGCTTTCTTT. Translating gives CATSDSQGGEHTEAFF.

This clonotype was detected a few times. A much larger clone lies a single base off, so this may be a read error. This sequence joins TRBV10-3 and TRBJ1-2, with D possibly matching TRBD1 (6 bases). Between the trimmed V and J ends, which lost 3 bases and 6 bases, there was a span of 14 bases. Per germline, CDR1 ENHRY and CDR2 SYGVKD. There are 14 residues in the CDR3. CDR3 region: CAISDEDSHHGYTF. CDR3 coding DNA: TGTGCCATCAGTGACGAGGACAGCCACCATGGCTACACCTTC.

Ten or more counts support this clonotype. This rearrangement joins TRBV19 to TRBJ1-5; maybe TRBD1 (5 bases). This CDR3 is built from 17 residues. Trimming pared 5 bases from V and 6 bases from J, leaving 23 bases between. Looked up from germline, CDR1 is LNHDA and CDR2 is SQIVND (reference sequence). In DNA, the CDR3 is TGTGCCAGTAGTTCCTTCGGGGCGACAGTAAAGAGTCAGCCCCAGCATTTT. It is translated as CASSSFGATVKSQPQHF.